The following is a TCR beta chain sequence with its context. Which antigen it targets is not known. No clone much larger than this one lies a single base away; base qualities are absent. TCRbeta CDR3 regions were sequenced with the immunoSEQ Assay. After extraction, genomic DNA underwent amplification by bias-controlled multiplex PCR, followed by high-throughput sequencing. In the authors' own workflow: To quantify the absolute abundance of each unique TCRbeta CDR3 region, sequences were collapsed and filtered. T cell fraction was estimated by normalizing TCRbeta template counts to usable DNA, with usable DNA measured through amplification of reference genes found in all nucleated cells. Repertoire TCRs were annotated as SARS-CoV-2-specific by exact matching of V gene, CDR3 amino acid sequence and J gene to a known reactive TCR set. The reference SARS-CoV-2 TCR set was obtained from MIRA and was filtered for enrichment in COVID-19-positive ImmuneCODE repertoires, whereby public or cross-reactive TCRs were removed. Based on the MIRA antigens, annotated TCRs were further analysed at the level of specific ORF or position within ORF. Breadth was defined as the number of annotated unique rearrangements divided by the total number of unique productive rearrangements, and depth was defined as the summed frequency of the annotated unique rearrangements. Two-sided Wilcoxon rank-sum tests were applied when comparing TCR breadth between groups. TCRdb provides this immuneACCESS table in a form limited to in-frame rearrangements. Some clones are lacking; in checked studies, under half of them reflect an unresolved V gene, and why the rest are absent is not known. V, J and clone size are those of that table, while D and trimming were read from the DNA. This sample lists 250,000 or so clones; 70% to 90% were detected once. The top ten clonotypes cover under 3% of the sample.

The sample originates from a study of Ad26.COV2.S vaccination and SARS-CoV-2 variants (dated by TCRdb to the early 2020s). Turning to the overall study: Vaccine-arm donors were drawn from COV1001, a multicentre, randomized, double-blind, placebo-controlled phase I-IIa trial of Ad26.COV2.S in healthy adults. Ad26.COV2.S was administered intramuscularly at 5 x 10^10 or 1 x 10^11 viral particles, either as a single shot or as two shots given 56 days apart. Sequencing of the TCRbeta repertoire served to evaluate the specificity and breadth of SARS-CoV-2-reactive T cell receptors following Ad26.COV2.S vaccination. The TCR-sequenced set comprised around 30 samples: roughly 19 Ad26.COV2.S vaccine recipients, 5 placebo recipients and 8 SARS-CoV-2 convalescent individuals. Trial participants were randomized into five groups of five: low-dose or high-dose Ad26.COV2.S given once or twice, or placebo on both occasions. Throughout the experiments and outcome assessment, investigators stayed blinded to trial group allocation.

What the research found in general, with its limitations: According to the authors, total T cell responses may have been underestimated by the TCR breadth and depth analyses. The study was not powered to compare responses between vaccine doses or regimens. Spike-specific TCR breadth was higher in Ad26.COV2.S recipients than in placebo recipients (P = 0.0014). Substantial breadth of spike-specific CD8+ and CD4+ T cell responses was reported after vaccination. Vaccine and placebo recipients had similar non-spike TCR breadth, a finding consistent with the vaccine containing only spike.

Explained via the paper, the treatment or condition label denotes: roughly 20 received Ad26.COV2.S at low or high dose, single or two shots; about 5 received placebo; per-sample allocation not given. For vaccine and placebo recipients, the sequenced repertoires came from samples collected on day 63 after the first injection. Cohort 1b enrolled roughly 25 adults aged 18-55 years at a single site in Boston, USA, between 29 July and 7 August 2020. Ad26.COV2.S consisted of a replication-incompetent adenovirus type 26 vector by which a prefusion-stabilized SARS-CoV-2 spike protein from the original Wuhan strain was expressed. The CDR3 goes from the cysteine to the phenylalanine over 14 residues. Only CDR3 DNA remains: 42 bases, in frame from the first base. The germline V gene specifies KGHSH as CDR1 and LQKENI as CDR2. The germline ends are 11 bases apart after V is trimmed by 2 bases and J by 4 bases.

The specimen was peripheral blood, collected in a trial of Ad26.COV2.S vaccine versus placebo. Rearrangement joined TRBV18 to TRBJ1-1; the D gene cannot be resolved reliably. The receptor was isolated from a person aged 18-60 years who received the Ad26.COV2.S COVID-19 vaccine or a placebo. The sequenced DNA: TGTGCCAGCTCACCATTCCCTCCCAGCACTGAAGCTTTCTTT. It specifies CASSPFPPSTEAFF.